Following are 28 T cell receptor beta chains from one sample sequenced in a study of CD8 T cells in ankylosing spondylitis. Notes on the study in general: Characteristic, it appeared, of ankylosing spondylitis blood was a TCR beta motif of roughly eight highly homologous variants.

MiXCR was run by TCRdb on the 5' RACE reads, yielding one entry per CDR3 protein. This repertoire shows more than 400,000 distinct CDR3 sequences, approximately 5.3% found once; its top ten account for approximately 3.5%. No antigens are known for them. The sequencing input was blood, either unsorted or a sorted T cell fraction (not recorded which). These receptors originate from a male donor with ankylosing spondylitis.

The chain recombines TRBV20-1 with TRBJ2-7; a weak D match, TRBD1 (5 bases). This CDR3 region has 15 residues. Germline V gene sequence: CDR1 DFQATT, CDR2 SNEGSKA (reference sequence). The V gene lost 0 bases and the J gene lost 3 bases, with 15 bases spanning the gap. The CDR3 spells CSARDLGQGYYEQYF. Here the CDR3 DNA reads TGCAGTGCTAGAGATCTGGGGCAGGGTTACTACGAGCAGTACTTC.

This clonotype was recorded at least ten times. V is TRBV29-1 and J is TRBJ1-2; D may be TRBD1 (6 bases). Germline V lookup: CDR1 SQVTM, CDR2 ANQGSEA. V was trimmed by 2 bases and J by 6 bases, leaving 16 bases between them. The CDR3 contains 14 residues. CDR3 coding DNA: TGCAGCGTTGAATGGAGACAGGTACGCGATGGCTACACCTTC. Translated, it gives CSVEWRQVRDGYTF.

This clonotype was seen many times. The V and J genes are TRBV6-5 and TRBJ1-1; possible D gene TRBD1, 6 bases. With 0 bases removed from V and 8 bases from J, the gap between germline ends came to 13 bases. CDR1 is MNHEY and CDR2 is SVGAGI in the germline V gene. This CDR3 region has 14 residues. Here the CDR3 reads CASSYSGGRREAFF. The DNA of the CDR3 is TGTGCCAGCAGTTACTCAGGGGGTCGGCGGGAAGCTTTCTTT.

This clonotype was seen repeatedly, ten times or more. The chain carries TRBV24-1 and TRBJ1-5; 9 bases are a match to TRBD1. In germline, CDR1 is KGHDR, CDR2 SFDVKD. The ends lost 4 bases at V and 6 bases at J; junction bases unmatched: 9. This CDR3 contains 16 residues. Written as DNA, the CDR3 is TGTGCCACCAGTGAAAGCGGGACAGGGTATGGTCAGCCCCAGCATTTT. Protein sequence: CATSESGTGYGQPQHF.

This clonotype was detected ten times or more. The rearrangement uses TRBV6-1 and TRBJ2-5; no firm D call. Germline V gene lookup returns CDR1 MNHNS and CDR2 SASEGT. The CDR3 loop spans 15 amino acids. The V end was cut by 6 bases, the J end by 2 bases, with 16 bases between. The DNA of the CDR3 is TGTGCCAGCAGACGACTCCCAGCCTTGCAAGAGACCCAGTACTTC. It codes for CASRRLPALQETQYF.

This clonotype was found many times. The CDR3 DNA reads as TGCGCCAGCAGCTGGGGACAGGGAGGTTCGTTCTTC. Translated, it gives CASSWGQGGSFF. The chain joins TRBV5-1 to TRBJ2-1; TRBD1 aligns across 9 bases. CDR3 size: 12 residues. From germline, CDR1 is SGHRS and CDR2 YFSETQ. J gave up 15 bases and V 3 bases, and 7 bases lay outside the gene matches.

This clonotype was counted only a few times. For the CDR3, the DNA is TGTGCCAGCAGCCAAGAGTTTGACTATAACTACGAGCAGTACTTC. This codes for CASSQEFDYNYEQYF. This chain links TRBV4-2 with TRBJ2-7; TRBD2 might be the D (5 bases). This CDR3 has 15 amino acids. Trimming pared 0 bases from V and 3 bases from J, leaving 12 bases between. Germline V gives CDR1 LGHNA, CDR2 YNFKEQ.

This clonotype was seen many times. V usage is TRBV7-2 and J usage is TRBJ1-5; tentative D call: TRBD1 (6 bases). Per germline, CDR1 SGHTA and CDR2 FQGNSA. The CDR3 contains 14 residues. V gave up 4 bases and J gave up 7 bases, with 14 bases separating them. CDR3 region: CASSSHRVGQPQHF. The CDR3 DNA sequence: TGTGCCAGCAGCTCCCACAGGGTGGGGCAGCCCCAGCATTTT.

The V gene is TRBV2, the J gene TRBJ2-1; a possible D gene is TRBD2 (5 bases). CDR3 size: 16 residues. Germline CDR1 and CDR2: SNHLY and FYNNEI. V was clipped by 8 bases and J by 0 bases, with 17 bases between them. CDR3 amino acids: CASAGLYKASYNEQFF. CDR3 nucleotide sequence: TGTGCCAGCGCGGGTCTGTATAAGGCCTCCTACAATGAGCAGTTCTTC.

Only a few counts were recorded for this clonotype. The chain employs TRBV9 and TRBJ1-2; D call uncertain. The CDR3 runs 18 residues. Looked up from germline, CDR1 is SGDLS and CDR2 is YYNGEE. Trimming pared 0 bases from V and 3 bases from J, leaving 21 bases between. The CDR3 loop reads CASSVDTIGGTLDYGYTF. CDR3 bases: TGTGCCAGCAGCGTAGATACTATTGGTGGCACCCTGGACTATGGCTACACCTTC.

This clonotype was found many times. The chain joins TRBV7-2 to TRBJ2-1, with a tentative D call TRBD2 (6 bases). The CDR3 covers 14 residues. V was trimmed by 3 bases and J by 2 bases, leaving 8 bases between them. The germline V gene has CDR1 SGHTA and CDR2 FQGNSA. In DNA, the CDR3 is TGTGCCAGCAGCTTCGCGGGACCCTACAATGAGCAGTTCTTC. As protein: CASSFAGPYNEQFF.

This clonotype was picked up many times. V and J are TRBV7-8 and TRBJ1-2; tentative D call: TRBD1 (5 bases). This CDR3 region has 14 residues. The germline V and J ends were trimmed by 5 bases and 3 bases, with 13 bases remaining between them. Germline V gives CDR1 SGHVS, CDR2 FQNEAQ. This CDR3 reads CASSTRDRYYGYTF. In DNA form, the CDR3 reads TGTGCCAGCAGCACCCGTGACAGATACTATGGCTACACCTTC.

The table lists this clonotype with many counts. This chain uses TRBV20-1 with TRBJ1-5, with D tentatively TRBD1 (5 bases). CDR1 is DFQATT and CDR2 is SNEGSKA in the germline V gene (reference sequence). Trimming cost V 0 bases and J 0 bases, with 9 bases left between them. The CDR3 has 15 amino acids. This CDR3 is CSARDAGVSNQPQHF. For the CDR3, the DNA is TGCAGTGCTAGAGATGCGGGGGTTAGCAATCAGCCCCAGCATTTT.

This clonotype was recorded at least ten times. This chain joins TRBV20-1 and TRBJ1-2, with D maybe TRBD1 (5 bases). Trimming pared 2 bases from V and 2 bases from J, leaving 15 bases between. The CDR3 totals 15 residues. Germline assignment: CDR1 DFQATT and CDR2 SNEGSKA (reference sequence). In DNA, the CDR3 is TGCAGTGCTAGATTGGGCCCCACAGGAAACTATGGCTACACCTTC. This codes for CSARLGPTGNYGYTF.

This clonotype showed up many times. The V call is TRBV20-1, the J call TRBJ1-1; TRBD1 might be the D (5 bases). The CDR3 consists of 13 residues. In germline, CDR1 is DFQATT, CDR2 SNEGSKA (reference sequence). V was pared by 1 base and J by 10 bases, with 16 bases between. In DNA form, the CDR3 reads TGCAGTGCTAGAGGCCAGGGAGTTTTATTAGCTTTCTTT. Amino acids: CSARGQGVLLAFF.

V is TRBV15 and J is TRBJ2-3; D is possibly TRBD2 (6 bases). Germline V gives CDR1 LNHNV, CDR2 YYDKDF (reference sequence). CDR3 length equals 14 residues. Deletions cut 1 base from V and 4 bases from J, with 9 bases between. CDR3 nucleotides: TGTGCCACCAGCAGAGGCGGGGACGCAGATACGCAGTATTTT. Protein product: CATSRGGDADTQYF.

This clonotype was seen a handful of times. The rearrangement joins TRBV27 to TRBJ2-1; 8 bases agree with TRBD2. The CDR3 loop spans 16 amino acids. Germline CDR1 MNHEY, CDR2 SMNVEV (reference sequence). The J segment lost 4 bases and the V segment lost 4 bases, leaving 9 bases of the junction unmatched. CDR3 residues: CASSSLLAVGYNEQFF. In DNA form, the CDR3 reads TGTGCCAGCAGTTCTCTACTAGCGGTGGGTTACAATGAGCAGTTCTTC.

This clonotype came up many times. The rearrangement joins TRBV20-1 to TRBJ2-3; 9 nucleotides align to TRBD2. With 0 bases clipped from V and 2 bases from J, the junction kept 3 bases outside the gene matches. The germline V gene encodes CDR1 DFQATT and CDR2 SNEGSKA (reference sequence). This CDR3 is built from 15 residues. As DNA, the CDR3 is TGCAGTGCTAGAGACCAGCGGGGGGCCACAGATACGCAGTATTTT. Amino acids: CSARDQRGATDTQYF.

A few counts support this clonotype. The chain joins TRBV5-5 to TRBJ1-1; D remains unclear. In germline, CDR1 is SGHKS, CDR2 YYEKEE (reference sequence). The CDR3 is 14 amino acids. V was shortened by 0 bases and J by 5 bases, with 11 bases between the two germline ends. As DNA, the CDR3 is TGTGCCAGCAGCTTGGACCTAATGGGGACTGAAGCTTTCTTT. It encodes CASSLDLMGTEAFF.

The V gene is TRBV2, the J gene TRBJ2-2; 12 nucleotides match TRBD2. Per the germline V gene, CDR1 is SNHLY and CDR2 is FYNNEI. CDR3 length: 15 amino acids. The J segment lost 2 bases and the V segment lost 8 bases, leaving 3 bases of the junction unmatched. CDR3 bases: TGTGCCAGCGCTAGCGGGAGGGAAAACACCGGGGAGCTGTTTTTT. Translation gives CASASGRENTGELFF.

This clonotype was observed a handful of times. The chain uses TRBV15 and TRBJ2-5; perhaps TRBD2 as D (6 bases). V was pared by 3 bases and J by 0 bases, with 20 bases between. The V gene's germline CDR1 is LNHNV and CDR2 YYDKDF (reference sequence). The CDR3 totals 18 residues. The DNA of the CDR3 is TGTGCCACCAGCAGGCGAGGAGGGCCAATCTCGTACCAAGAGACCCAGTACTTC. Protein: CATSRRGGPISYQETQYF.

This clonotype has a count of ten or more. This chain joins TRBV7-2 and TRBJ2-5, with D perhaps matching TRBD2 (5 bases). Germline V lookup: CDR1 SGHTA, CDR2 FQGNSA. The CDR3 runs 15 residues. The germline V and J ends were trimmed by 1 base and 4 bases, with 13 bases remaining between them. The CDR3 nucleotides are TGTGCCAGCAGCTTAGTAGGTAGCGTAGCAGAGACCCAGTACTTC. Its translation is CASSLVGSVAETQYF.

Only a few counts were recorded for this clonotype. Germline and junction disagree at one end, which may indicate a read error. The V call is TRBV7-6, the J call TRBJ2-7, with 8 bases lining up with TRBD2. CDR3 length: 21 residues. CDR1 and CDR2 (germline): SGHVS, FNYEAQ. The CDR3 sequence is CASSLWGPTGSLPGLVYEQYF. Written as DNA, the CDR3 is TGTGCTAGCAGCTTATGGGGACCTACCGGGTCCCTCCCGGGACTAGTTTACGAGCAGTACTTC.

This clonotype was detected ten times or more. This chain joins TRBV15 and TRBJ1-6; D is uncertain. Trimming took 1 base from V and 4 from J, leaving 11 bases between them. There are 16 residues in the CDR3. In germline, CDR1 is LNHNV, CDR2 YYDKDF (reference sequence). This CDR3 reads CATSRVLGLYNSPLHF. The CDR3 DNA reads as TGTGCCACCAGCAGAGTCCTCGGGCTGTATAATTCACCCCTCCACTTT.

This clonotype was observed a few times. The rearrangement joins TRBV11-3 to TRBJ2-1; 8 bases map to TRBD2. In germline, CDR1 is SGHNT, CDR2 YENEEA. V dropped 5 bases and J dropped 3; count of bases not matched to a gene: 9. The CDR3 has 16 residues. The CDR3 nucleotides are TGTGCCAGCAGCACGACTAGCGAGCCCCACTACAATGAGCAGTTCTTC. This codes for CASSTTSEPHYNEQFF.

This clonotype was seen a handful of times. The rearrangement joins TRBV7-2 to TRBJ2-1; D remains unclear. This CDR3 contains 16 residues. Germline CDR1 SGHTA, CDR2 FQGNSA. V dropped 2 bases and J dropped 0 bases, with 11 bases sitting between them. CDR3 loop: CASSLSPSASYNEQFF. CDR3 DNA sequence: TGTGCCAGCAGCTTATCCCCCAGCGCCTCCTACAATGAGCAGTTCTTC. Filled out from reference TRBV7-2 and TRBJ2-1, the complete variable domain reads GAGVSQSPSNKVTEKGKDVELRCDPISGHTALYWYRQSLGQGLEFLIYFQGNSAPDKSGLPSDRFSAERTGGSVSTLTIQRTQQEDSAVYLCASSLSPSASYNEQFFGPGTRLTVL.

V and J are TRBV12-3 or TRBV12-4 and TRBJ1-2; the D gene is possibly TRBD1 (6 bases). V was clipped by 3 bases and J by 4 bases, with 12 bases between them. This CDR3 region has 14 residues. The CDR3 is CASSFRGAPYGYTF. The DNA for the CDR3 is TGTGCCAGCAGTTTTCGGGGGGCTCCCTATGGCTACACCTTC.

This chain joins TRBV12-3 or TRBV12-4 and TRBJ2-4; possibly TRBD1 for D (7 bases). Trimming shortened V by 3 bases and J by 7 bases, and 13 bases separated the two germline ends. The length of the CDR3 is 14 residues. This CDR3 reads CASSLVQGRNIQYF. In nucleotides, the CDR3 is TGTGCCAGCAGTTTGGTACAGGGGAGGAACATTCAGTACTTC.